Shown below are 32 T cell receptor beta chains from a single sample sequenced in a study of blood T cell repertoires in COVID-19. Measured with immunoSEQ multiplex PCR; TCRdb has only the in-frame clones, and not every one. The sample yields 90,000 to 110,000 clones, 70% to 90% seen once. The sequenced sample was peripheral blood. Source of these receptors: a woman aged 60 to 75 with acute or convalescent COVID-19.

This clone was picked up a small number of times. CDR3 protein: CASSPTVEKLFF. Here the CDR3 DNA reads TGTGCCAGCAGCCCGACAGTAGAAAAACTGTTTTTT. This rearrangement joins TRBV5-5 to TRBJ1-4; TRBD1 might be the D (5 bases). The CDR3 has 12 amino acids. Per the germline V gene, CDR1 is SGHKS and CDR2 is YYEKEE (reference sequence). V dropped 4 bases and J dropped 8 bases, with 9 bases sitting between them.

CDR3 loop: CASSQQASGGTQYF. The CDR3 DNA sequence: TGTGCCAGCAGCCAACAAGCATCGGGGGGGACCCAGTACTTC. V is TRBV14 and J is TRBJ2-5; 7 bases match TRBD2. The CDR3 extends over 14 amino acids. Germline V gene lookup returns CDR1 SGHDN and CDR2 FVKESK. The junction had 7 bases not matched to a gene; V was cut back by 2 bases and J by 7 bases.

This clone was detected only a few times. The chain employs TRBV9 and TRBJ2-2; a possible D gene is TRBD2 (6 bases). CDR1 and CDR2 from the germline V gene are SGDLS and YYNGEE. V was shortened by 7 bases and J by 5 bases, with 18 bases between the two germline ends. The CDR3 contains 15 residues. CDR3 nucleotides: TGTGCCAGCTCGCGGGGAGGCCGAAATACCGGGGAGCTGTTTTTT. This sequence encodes CASSRGGRNTGELFF. Complete variable domain (other parts from reference TRBV9 and TRBJ2-2): DSGVTQTPKHLITATGQRVTLRCSPRSGDLSVYWYQQSLDQGLQFLIQYYNGEERAKGNILERFSAQQFPDLHSELNLSSLELGDSALYFCASSRGGRNTGELFFGEGSRLTVL.

The chain joins TRBV12-3 or TRBV12-4 to TRBJ1-5; TRBD1 is a possible D gene (6 bases). The V end was cut by 8 bases, the J end by 5 bases, with 13 bases between. This CDR3 is 13 amino acids long. Written as DNA, the CDR3 is TGTGCCAGCTCCCAGGGGATTGATCAGCCCCAGCATTTT. As protein: CASSQGIDQPQHF.

The rearrangement uses TRBV5-1 and TRBJ2-1; 7 bases fit TRBD2. V was clipped by 7 bases and J by 7 bases; unmatched bases: 5. The CDR3 consists of 12 residues. Germline CDR1 reads SGHRS; CDR2 reads YFSETQ. CDR3 residues: CASSTGRNEQFF. As DNA, the CDR3 is TGCGCCAGCTCAACCGGGAGGAATGAGCAGTTCTTC. The full variable domain, with the rest looked up from reference TRBV5-1 and TRBJ2-1, is KAGVTQTPRYLIKTRGQQVTLSCSPISGHRSVSWYQQTPGQGLQFLFEYFSETQRNKGNFPGRFSGRQFSNSRSEMNVSTLELGDSALYLCASSTGRNEQFFGPGTRLTVL.

This chain links TRBV7-9 with TRBJ1-2; tentative D call: TRBD1 (5 bases). Germline CDR1 is SEHNR and CDR2 is FQNEAQ (reference sequence). V lost 4 bases to trimming and J lost 8 bases, with 20 bases between them. The CDR3 length is 15 residues. Written as DNA, the CDR3 is TGTGCCAGCAGCTGGGGGGGGGACCCCGCGTCGGGCTACACCTTC. Encoded protein: CASSWGGDPASGYTF. The variable domain in full, completed from reference TRBV7-9 and TRBJ1-2, reads DTGVSQNPRHKITKRGQNVTFRCDPISEHNRLYWYRQTLGQGPEFLTYFQNEAQLEKSRLLSDRFSAERPKGSFSTLEIQRTEQGDSAMYLCASSWGGDPASGYTFGSGTRLTVV.

The V gene is TRBV18, the J gene TRBJ1-1; TRBD1 matches at 7 bases. CDR1 is KGHSH and CDR2 is LQKENI in the germline V gene. V lost 8 bases to trimming and J lost 3 bases; unmatched junction nucleotides: 9. The CDR3 sequence is 14 residues long. CDR3: CASQGDGVDTEAFF. Written as DNA, the CDR3 is TGTGCCAGCCAGGGGGATGGAGTGGACACTGAAGCTTTCTTT.

The sample holds one count of this clone. The chain employs TRBV6-5 and TRBJ2-1; D perhaps matches TRBD2 (5 bases). V lost 6 bases, J lost 3 bases, and 12 bases lay in between. Germline lookup yields CDR1 MNHEY and CDR2 SVGAGI. CDR3 length: 14 residues. CDR3 nucleotides: TGTGCCAGCAGCCTGACGAGGGACTACAATGAGCAGTTCTTC. The encoded protein is CASSLTRDYNEQFF.

The chain is built from TRBV19 and TRBJ2-7, with TRBD1 as a possible D gene (6 bases). CDR3 size: 13 residues. CDR1 LNHDA and CDR2 SQIVND come from the germline V gene (reference sequence). The germline V and J ends were trimmed by 4 bases and 6 bases, with 13 bases remaining between them. The CDR3 region has the DNA TGTGCCAGTAGTAGCCTACAGGGAAGCGAGCAGTACTTC. Protein sequence: CASSSLQGSEQYF.

The chain is built from TRBV15 and TRBJ2-7; 7 bases line up with TRBD2. Germline lookup yields CDR1 LNHNV and CDR2 YYDKDF (reference sequence). V was pared by 0 bases and J by 11 bases, with 4 bases of the junction left unmatched. CDR3 size: 12 residues. The CDR3 loop reads CATSRDLAGEYF. The DNA of the CDR3 is TGTGCCACCAGCAGAGATCTGGCGGGAGAGTACTTC.

The rearrangement joins TRBV27 to TRBJ1-3, with unresolved D. Germline V gives CDR1 MNHEY, CDR2 SMNVEV (reference sequence). The CDR3 sequence is 14 residues long. Trimming removed 6 bases from V and 0 bases from J, with 9 bases in between. CDR3 bases: TGTGCCAGCAGCCCAGGAACCTCTGGAAACACCATATATTTT. This sequence encodes CASSPGTSGNTIYF.

J is TRBJ2-7 and V is TRBV11-2; D might be TRBD1 (6 bases). Germline CDR1 SGHAT, CDR2 FQNNGV. This CDR3 has 16 residues. V shed 7 bases and J shed 2 bases, with 21 bases lying between them. As DNA, the CDR3 is TGTGCCAGCAAACTATTAGGCAGGGGTACTCCCTACGAGCAGTACTTC. It encodes CASKLLGRGTPYEQYF. The variable domain in full, with the rest retrieved from reference TRBV11-2 and TRBJ2-7, is EAGVAQSPRYKIIEKRQSVAFWCNPISGHATLYWYQQILGQGPKLLIQFQNNGVVDDSQLPKDRFSAERLKGVDSTLKIQPAKLEDSAVYLCASKLLGRGTPYEQYFGPGTRLTVT.

The chain has TRBV27 and TRBJ2-3, with 10 positions matching TRBD2. The V and J ends lost 4 bases and 6 bases, in that order; junction bases with no gene match: 10. Germline lookup yields CDR1 MNHEY and CDR2 SMNVEV (reference sequence). This CDR3 has 16 amino acids. CDR3 loop: CASSYLGLAVRDTQYF. The CDR3 DNA reads TGTGCCAGCAGTTACCTCGGACTAGCGGTGAGGGATACGCAGTATTTT.

The CDR3 loop reads CASSLVGPGQYF. As DNA, the CDR3 is TGTGCCAGCAGTTTGGTGGGCCCCGGGCAGTACTTC. This chain joins TRBV28 and TRBJ2-7; D not certain. CDR3 size: 12 residues. Trimming cost V 3 bases and J 9 bases, with 12 bases left between them. Germline-derived CDR1 and CDR2 are MDHEN and SYDVKM.

The chain couples TRBV27 to TRBJ2-3; TRBD2 might be the D (6 bases). The germline V gene encodes CDR1 MNHEY and CDR2 SMNVEV (reference sequence). The CDR3 consists of 16 residues. Trimming removed 3 bases at V and 0 bases at J, with 13 bases between. CDR3 region: CASSFGSGASTDTQYF. CDR3 nucleotide sequence: TGTGCCAGCAGTTTCGGTAGCGGAGCTAGCACAGATACGCAGTATTTT.

V gene TRBV2 combines with J gene TRBJ2-3; the D gene is possibly TRBD2 (6 bases). V lost 5 bases and J 1 base, leaving 16 bases between the germline ends. CDR1 is SNHLY, CDR2 FYNNEI, per germline. This CDR3 region has 16 residues. As DNA, the CDR3 is TGTGCCAGCAGTCCCCTCGGGGGTAGTGGCACAGATACGCAGTATTTT. Its protein product is CASSPLGGSGTDTQYF.

The count of this clone is one. The chain employs TRBV9 and TRBJ1-3; D gene ambiguous. In germline, CDR1 is SGDLS, CDR2 YYNGEE. The CDR3 covers 15 residues. Trimming shortened V by 0 bases and J by 2 bases, and 9 bases separated the two germline ends. The CDR3 spells CASSVAVTPGNTIYF. In DNA, the CDR3 is TGTGCCAGCAGCGTAGCAGTGACTCCTGGAAACACCATATATTTT.

In the case of this clone: A junction boundary mismatches the germline segment, possibly from a read error. J is TRBJ2-3 and V is TRBV6-1; no clear D. The germline gives CDR1 MNHNS, CDR2 SASEGT. The CDR3 length is 13 residues. The CDR3 coding sequence is TGTGCCAGCATTGAAGACGGTACAGATACGCAGTATTTT. It yields the protein CASIEDGTDTQYF.

V and J are TRBV9 and TRBJ1-1; a weak D match, TRBD1 (5 bases). Trimming left V 3 bases short and J 4 bases short, with 19 bases between. Germline V gene lookup returns CDR1 SGDLS and CDR2 YYNGEE. The CDR3 has 16 residues. The CDR3 sequence: CASSARTWQGPTEAFF. Here the CDR3 DNA reads TGTGCCAGCAGCGCCCGGACGTGGCAGGGCCCCACTGAAGCTTTCTTT.

This clone was recorded once. This chain uses TRBV10-2 with TRBJ2-7, with 8 nucleotides matching TRBD2. J gave up 6 bases and V 4 bases, and 8 bases lay outside the gene matches. The CDR3 extends over 14 amino acids. Germline-derived CDR1 and CDR2 are WSHSY and SAAADI. Written as DNA, the CDR3 is TGCGCCAGCAGTGCGGGGGGGCCGCAGTCCGAGCAGTACTTC. This gives the protein CASSAGGPQSEQYF.

This chain joins TRBV24-1 and TRBJ2-2; TRBD2 aligns across 9 bases. Losses at the gene ends were 2 bases for V and 5 bases for J; bases not matched to a gene: 5. The germline V gene encodes CDR1 KGHDR and CDR2 SFDVKD. The CDR3 spans 16 residues. The chain's CDR3 is CATSDYAGGRTGELFF. As DNA, the CDR3 is TGTGCCACCAGTGATTATGCGGGGGGGCGGACCGGGGAGCTGTTTTTT.

This chain joins TRBV12-3 or TRBV12-4 and TRBJ2-1; unclear D gene. V lost 3 bases and J lost 5, with 8 bases in between. The CDR3 has 13 residues. The CDR3 DNA reads as TGTGCCAGCAGTTTTCGACGGGACAATGAGCAGTTCTTC. Amino acid sequence: CASSFRRDNEQFF.

The V gene is TRBV28, the J gene TRBJ2-7; TRBD1 matches 8 bases. CDR1 and CDR2 from the germline V gene are MDHEN and SYDVKM. V trimming: 1 base; J trimming: 5 bases; junction bases outside the gene matches: 1. The CDR3 contains 13 residues. The CDR3 here is CASSLSGGHEQYF. The DNA of the CDR3 is TGTGCCAGCAGTTTATCAGGGGGCCACGAGCAGTACTTC.

The chain is built from TRBV11-1 and TRBJ2-7, with no clear D. The CDR3 is 14 residues long. V was cut by 1 base and J by 2 bases, with 9 bases left in between. Germline CDR1 and CDR2: SGHAT and FQDESV (reference sequence). The CDR3: CASSLGDGAYEQYF. The CDR3 DNA reads TGTGCCAGCAGCTTAGGCGACGGAGCCTACGAGCAGTACTTC.

This clone was counted a few times. This chain uses TRBV19 with TRBJ1-3; 8 positions agree with TRBD1. Germline CDR1 is LNHDA and CDR2 is SQIVND (reference sequence). This CDR3 contains 13 residues. With V trimmed by 10 bases and J by 9 bases, 11 bases remained unmatched. The CDR3 sequence is CATSSRDRSTIYF. Written as DNA, the CDR3 is TGTGCCACCTCATCCCGGGACAGGAGCACCATATATTTT.

V and J are TRBV11-2 and TRBJ1-2; D uncertain. Trimming removed 1 base from V and 7 bases from J, with 13 bases in between. This CDR3 region has 14 residues. CDR1 and CDR2 (germline): SGHAT, FQNNGV. The CDR3 sequence is CASSLGEGLGGYTF. The CDR3 nucleotides read TGTGCCAGCAGCTTAGGAGAGGGCTTAGGTGGCTACACCTTC. Supplemented by reference TRBV11-2 and TRBJ1-2, the full variable domain reads EAGVAQSPRYKIIEKRQSVAFWCNPISGHATLYWYQQILGQGPKLLIQFQNNGVVDDSQLPKDRFSAERLKGVDSTLKIQPAKLEDSAVYLCASSLGEGLGGYTFGSGTRLTVV.

The CDR3 nucleotides read TGTGCCAGCAGCGTTAATCCGGGGGAGACCCAGTACTTC. Its translation is CASSVNPGETQYF. V gene TRBV9 combines with J gene TRBJ2-5; tentatively, D is TRBD2 (5 bases). CDR3 length: 13 amino acids. V was pared by 2 bases and J by 5 bases, with 10 bases between. Per germline, CDR1 SGDLS and CDR2 YYNGEE.

The J gene is TRBJ1-6, the V gene TRBV5-6; 8 bases are shared with TRBD1. The CDR3 loop spans 17 amino acids. J was trimmed by 9 bases and V by 2 bases; bases with no gene match: 13. The germline V gene encodes CDR1 SGHDT and CDR2 YYEEEE. The CDR3 reads CASSLIGEQGDSSPLHF. As DNA, the CDR3 is TGTGCCAGCAGCTTAATCGGTGAACAGGGGGATAGTTCACCCCTCCACTTT.

This rearrangement joins TRBV19 to TRBJ1-5; TRBD1 is a possible D gene (5 bases). CDR3 length equals 15 residues. CDR1 is LNHDA, CDR2 SQIVND, per germline (reference sequence). V shed 6 bases and J shed 2 bases, with 14 bases lying between them. The CDR3 coding sequence is TGTGCCAGTAGCCAAAAGGGGACTGGCAATCAGCCCCAGCATTTT. Its protein is CASSQKGTGNQPQHF.

The chain couples TRBV9 to TRBJ2-2, with TRBD2 matching 8 bases. The CDR3 has 16 amino acids. V was clipped by 5 bases and J by 5 bases; unmatched bases: 11. Germline V gene data show CDR1 as SGDLS and CDR2 as YYNGEE. The CDR3 coding sequence is TGTGCCAGCAGGGTTGAAGGAGCGGGGGTTACCGGGGAGCTGTTTTTT. Amino acids: CASRVEGAGVTGELFF. The full variable domain, its missing parts supplied by reference TRBV9 and TRBJ2-2, is DSGVTQTPKHLITATGQRVTLRCSPRSGDLSVYWYQQSLDQGLQFLIQYYNGEERAKGNILERFSAQQFPDLHSELNLSSLELGDSALYFCASRVEGAGVTGELFFGEGSRLTVL.

This chain connects TRBV5-4 to TRBJ2-7; 7 positions match TRBD1. The CDR3 totals 15 residues. The V gene's germline CDR1 is SGHNT and CDR2 YYREEE (reference sequence). The junction had 7 bases not matched to a gene; V was cut back by 3 bases and J by 1 base. DNA of the CDR3: TGTGCCAGCAGCTCAGTTACAGGGGCTTCCTACGAGCAGTACTTC. It specifies CASSSVTGASYEQYF.

This chain joins TRBV5-5 and TRBJ1-2; 11 nucleotides match TRBD1. Looked up from germline, CDR1 is SGHKS and CDR2 is YYEKEE (reference sequence). The ends lost 4 bases at V and 4 bases at J; junction bases unmatched: 6. The CDR3 extends over 15 amino acids. Here the CDR3 DNA reads TGTGCCAGCAGCCTAGGGACAGGGGGATCCTATGGCTACACCTTC. Protein product: CASSLGTGGSYGYTF.